These 19 T cell receptor beta chains originate from one sample sequenced in a study of CD8+ T cells in alopecia areata. Once RNA had been extracted, it was reverse transcribed into cDNA to act as the sequencing template. TCRdb's table, derived via immunoSEQ multiplex PCR, lists solely in-frame clones and lacks some. Of about 250,000 clones listed, 60% were seen once; the top ten hold 0.93%. This sample's treatment: oral pan-JAK inhibitor, 5-10 mg twice daily. This material consisted of CD4+ T cells sorted from blood, taken around week 54, from a patient treated with tofacitinib. These receptors were collected from a human donor with alopecia areata.

This clone was found once. The chain joins TRBV23-1 to TRBJ2-5; possible D gene TRBD1, 5 bases. TRBV23-1 is an open reading frame whose function is uncertain. There are 13 residues in the CDR3. The V gene lost 2 bases and the J gene lost 9 bases, with 13 bases spanning the gap. CDR3 loop: CASSQPASGPQYF. CDR3 nucleotide sequence: TGCGCCAGCAGTCAACCCGCATCAGGGCCCCAGTACTTC.

This clone turned up a few times. The V call is TRBV11-1, the J call TRBJ2-5; TRBD2 agrees at 11 bases. The V gene's germline CDR1 is SGHAT and CDR2 FQDESV (reference sequence). After removal of 5 bases from V and 0 bases from J, the junction contained 5 bases not matched to a gene. The CDR3 extends over 16 amino acids. CDR3 sequence: CASSPPSGGYQETQYF. DNA for the CDR3: TGTGCCAGCAGCCCTCCTAGCGGGGGGTACCAAGAGACCCAGTACTTC.

The chain has TRBV7-9 and TRBJ2-1, with 9 bases aligning to TRBD1. The CDR3 spans 16 residues. Germline assignment: CDR1 SEHNR and CDR2 FQNEAQ (reference sequence). V lost 8 bases to trimming and J lost 4 bases; unmatched junction nucleotides: 12. The CDR3 sequence is CASGPTRTGAYNEQFF. The CDR3 region has the DNA TGTGCCAGCGGCCCTACGAGGACAGGGGCGTACAATGAGCAGTTCTTC.

The rearrangement joins TRBV7-3 to TRBJ2-5; 12 bases fit TRBD2. Germline CDR1 and CDR2: SGHTA and FQGTGA. This CDR3 is 16 amino acids long. Trimming at V came to 5 bases and at J to 0 bases, leaving 4 bases not matched to a gene. The CDR3 DNA follows: TGTGCCAGCAGCACCGGACTAGCGGGGAACCAAGAGACCCAGTACTTC. Amino acid sequence: CASSTGLAGNQETQYF.

This clone turned up a few times. The chain links TRBV7-2 to TRBJ2-3; perhaps TRBD1 as D (6 bases). The V gene lost 1 base and the J gene lost 4 bases, with 12 bases spanning the gap. CDR3 length: 15 amino acids. Germline CDR1 SGHTA, CDR2 FQGNSA. CDR3 nucleotides: TGTGCCAGCAGCTTAGGTGGACAGTGGGCAGATACGCAGTATTTT. Amino acids: CASSLGGQWADTQYF.

CDR3 sequence: CAWSPLRGNQPQHF. CDR3 bases: TGTGCCTGGAGTCCTCTGAGGGGCAATCAGCCCCAGCATTTT. The chain combines TRBV30 with TRBJ1-5; no clear D gene. The V gene lost 2 bases and the J gene lost 2 bases, with 10 bases spanning the gap. The CDR3 loop spans 14 amino acids. Germline CDR1 is GTSNPN and CDR2 is SVGIG (reference sequence).

The V gene is TRBV29-1, the J gene TRBJ1-1; weak D call: TRBD1 (6 bases). The CDR3 consists of 15 residues. V lost 5 bases to trimming and J lost 0 bases, with 16 bases between them. Germline assignment: CDR1 SQVTM and CDR2 ANQGSEA. The CDR3 DNA sequence: TGCAGCGTTAGCGCCGGGGGCTTTATGAACACTGAAGCTTTCTTT. Protein sequence: CSVSAGGFMNTEAFF.

The chain uses TRBV29-1 and TRBJ2-3, with 9 bases fitting TRBD1. V shed 4 bases, J shed 4 bases, and the junction held 6 bases outside the gene matches. The germline gives CDR1 SQVTM, CDR2 ANQGSEA. CDR3 size: 14 residues. CDR3 residues: CSVARTGEADTQYF. As DNA, the CDR3 is TGCAGCGTTGCGAGGACAGGGGAAGCAGATACGCAGTATTTT.

The rearrangement links TRBV25-1 to TRBJ2-3; maybe TRBD1 (6 bases). The CDR3 runs 15 residues. CDR1 is MGHDK, CDR2 SYGVNS, per germline. Trimming took 6 bases from V and 1 from J, leaving 14 bases between them. CDR3 DNA: TGTGCCAGCAGCAGACAGGAACCAGGCACAGATACGCAGTATTTT. It is translated as CASSRQEPGTDTQYF.

The CDR3: CASSPLGNRGGTQYF. The CDR3 DNA reads TGTGCCAGCAGCCCCCTCGGGAACCGGGGTGGGACCCAGTACTTC. The chain joins TRBV7-9 to TRBJ2-5; a weak D match, TRBD2 (5 bases). The germline V gene has CDR1 SEHNR and CDR2 FQNEAQ (reference sequence). The CDR3 consists of 15 residues. V shed 5 bases and J shed 7 bases, with 20 bases lying between them.

This sequence joins TRBV30 and TRBJ2-5, with D uncertain. Between the trimmed V and J ends, which lost 3 bases and 5 bases, there was a span of 10 bases. CDR3 size: 12 residues. Germline V CDR1 and CDR2: GTSNPN, SVGIG (reference sequence). The CDR3 nucleotides are TGTGCCTGGAGCGTAACATGGGAGACCCAGTACTTC. Translation: CAWSVTWETQYF. The complete variable domain, with remaining parts taken from reference TRBV30 and TRBJ2-5, reads SQTIHQWPATLVQPVGSPLSLECTVEGTSNPNLYWYRQAAGRGLQLLFYSVGIGQISSEVPQNLSASRPQDRQFILSSKKLLLSDSGFYLCAWSVTWETQYFGPGTRLLVL.

V and J are TRBV7-2 and TRBJ1-1, with TRBD1 identical over 7 bases. V was pared by 0 bases and J by 2 bases, with 6 bases of the junction left unmatched. The CDR3 runs 16 residues. The germline CDR1 and CDR2 sequences are SGHTA and FQGNSA. This CDR3 is CASSLAGQILNTEAFF. CDR3 nucleotide sequence: TGTGCCAGCAGCTTAGCGGGACAGATTCTTAACACTGAAGCTTTCTTT.

CDR3 sequence (DNA): TGTGCCAGCAGCGCGAGTCACGTAGAGACCCAGTACTTC. Its protein product is CASSASHVETQYF. V and J are TRBV9 and TRBJ2-5, with D uncertain. Germline CDR1 SGDLS, CDR2 YYNGEE. Trimming removed 3 bases at V and 4 bases at J, with 10 bases between. CDR3 length: 13 amino acids.

This chain joins TRBV12-5 and TRBJ2-7, with D tentatively TRBD2 (5 bases). The CDR3 spans 13 residues. V shed 7 bases and J shed 0 bases, with 10 bases lying between them. Germline V gene lookup returns CDR1 LGHNT and CDR2 FRNRAP. The CDR3 nucleotides read TGTGCTAGTGCGCGGGCTGTCTCCTACGAGCAGTACTTC. It encodes CASARAVSYEQYF.

J is TRBJ1-5 and V is TRBV2; D is undetermined. V was clipped by 8 bases and J by 7 bases, with 15 bases between them. Germline loops: CDR1 SNHLY, CDR2 FYNNEI. The CDR3 extends over 13 amino acids. CDR3 sequence (DNA): TGTGCCAGCCAATTGGCCAGACGGCAGCCCCAGCATTTT. Translation gives CASQLARRQPQHF.

This clone was counted only a few times. The chain recombines TRBV28 with TRBJ1-5; a weak D match, TRBD1 (5 bases). Deletions cut 7 bases from V and 4 bases from J, with 17 bases between. The germline CDR1 and CDR2 sequences are MDHEN and SYDVKM. The CDR3 covers 15 residues. The CDR3 here is CASTLGTPWNQPQHF. The CDR3 bases are TGTGCCAGCACCCTAGGGACGCCTTGGAATCAGCCCCAGCATTTT.

The gene calls are TRBV7-9 and TRBJ1-2; D is undetermined. Germline values: CDR1 SEHNR, CDR2 FQNEAQ (reference sequence). V dropped 1 base and J dropped 2 bases, with 5 bases sitting between them. This CDR3 is 13 amino acids long. The CDR3 sequence: CASSLESNYGYTF. CDR3 DNA: TGTGCCAGCAGCTTAGAATCCAACTATGGCTACACCTTC. The whole variable domain, remainder taken from reference TRBV7-9 and TRBJ1-2, is DTGVSQNPRHKITKRGQNVTFRCDPISEHNRLYWYRQTLGQGPEFLTYFQNEAQLEKSRLLSDRFSAERPKGSFSTLEIQRTEQGDSAMYLCASSLESNYGYTFGSGTRLTVV.

This clone was observed a few times. The CDR3 DNA sequence: TGTGCCAGCACCATCAATTCACCCCTCCACTTT. Protein: CASTINSPLHF. V is TRBV7-2 and J is TRBJ1-6; D gene unclear. This CDR3 has 11 amino acids. Trimming removed 7 bases from V and 7 bases from J, with 5 bases in between. Germline CDR1 is SGHTA and CDR2 is FQGNSA.

This clone was seen a handful of times. The genes are TRBV7-9 and TRBJ1-2; D remains unclear. Trimming took off 1 base at V and 4 bases at J, with 4 bases between the two ends. The germline V gene encodes CDR1 SEHNR and CDR2 FQNEAQ (reference sequence). There are 12 residues in the CDR3. The CDR3 DNA reads as TGTGCCAGCAGCTTAGGAGTCTATGGCTACACCTTC. It yields the protein CASSLGVYGYTF.